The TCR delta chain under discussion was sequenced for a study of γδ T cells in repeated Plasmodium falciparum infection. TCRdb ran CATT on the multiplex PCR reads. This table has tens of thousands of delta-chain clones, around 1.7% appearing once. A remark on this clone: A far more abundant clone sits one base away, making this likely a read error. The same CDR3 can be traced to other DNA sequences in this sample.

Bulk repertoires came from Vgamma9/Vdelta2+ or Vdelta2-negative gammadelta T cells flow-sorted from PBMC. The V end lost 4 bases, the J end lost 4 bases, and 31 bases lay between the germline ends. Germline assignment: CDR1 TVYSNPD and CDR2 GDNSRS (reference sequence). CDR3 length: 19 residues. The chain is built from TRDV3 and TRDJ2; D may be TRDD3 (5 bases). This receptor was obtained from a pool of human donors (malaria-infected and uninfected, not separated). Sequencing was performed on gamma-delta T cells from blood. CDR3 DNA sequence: TGTGCCTCCCCAACGCCCCGGTTGTGGGGAACCCTGAGGACAGCACAACTCTTCTTT. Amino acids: CASPTPRLWGTLRTAQLFF.